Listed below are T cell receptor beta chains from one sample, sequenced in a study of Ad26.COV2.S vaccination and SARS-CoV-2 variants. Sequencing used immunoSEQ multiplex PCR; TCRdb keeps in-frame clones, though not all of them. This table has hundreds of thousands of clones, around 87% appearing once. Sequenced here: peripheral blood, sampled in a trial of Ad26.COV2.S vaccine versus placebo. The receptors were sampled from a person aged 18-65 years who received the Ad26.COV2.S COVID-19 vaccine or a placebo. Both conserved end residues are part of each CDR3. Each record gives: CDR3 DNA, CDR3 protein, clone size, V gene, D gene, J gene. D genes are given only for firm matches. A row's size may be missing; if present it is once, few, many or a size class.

TGTGCCAGCAGCCAAGAGGGGGCGGGAGGGAACTTGAGGACCCAGTACTTC | CASSQEGAGGNLRTQYF | . | TRBV4-2 | TRBD2 | TRBJ2-5
TGTGCCAGCAGCCGAGCCGAGACCCAGTACTTC | CASSRAETQYF | . | TRBV7-9 | . | TRBJ2-5
TGTGCCAGCAGTGACATTGGAACCTACTACGAGCAGTACTTC | CASSDIGTYYEQYF | . | TRBV6-2/TRBV6-3 | . | TRBJ2-7
TGTGCCAGCAGTCTCCAACAGGGGAGGGCAGAAGCTTTCTTT | CASSLQQGRAEAFF | . | TRBV28 | TRBD1 | TRBJ1-1
TGTGCCAGCAGCTTCGGTCAGGCCCTTCAGTACTTC | CASSFGQALQYF | . | TRBV5-4 | . | TRBJ2-4
TGCGCCAGCAGCTGGACAGGGGATCACAATCAGCCCCAGCATTTT | CASSWTGDHNQPQHF | . | TRBV5-1 | TRBD1 | TRBJ1-5
TGTGCCAGTAGTATACCGAACACTGAAGCTTTCTTT | CASSIPNTEAFF | . | TRBV19 | . | TRBJ1-1
TGTGCCAGCAGTTTAACCTCCGGGCCGTATCAGCCCCAGCATTTT | CASSLTSGPYQPQHF | once | TRBV27 | . | TRBJ1-5
TGCAGCGTTGGGGTAGCGGGAGCAGGGCAAGGGACCCAGTACTTC | CSVGVAGAGQGTQYF | . | TRBV29-1 | TRBD2 | TRBJ2-5
TGTGCCAGCAGCCAAGATGAGGGTCGAAGAGAGACCCAGTACTTC | CASSQDEGRRETQYF | . | TRBV14 | . | TRBJ2-5
TGTGCCAGCAGCCAAGAGTCGCCAGGGAGAAGCAATCAGCCCCAGCATTTT | CASSQESPGRSNQPQHF | . | TRBV3-1/TRBV3-2 | . | TRBJ1-5
TGTGCCAGCAGCCTAACTAGCTCCGGGGAGCTGTTTTTT | CASSLTSSGELFF | . | TRBV7-9 | . | TRBJ2-2
TGTGCCAGCAAAAGGACAGGGAAGGCCTACGAGCAGTACTTC | CASKRTGKAYEQYF | . | TRBV6-5 | TRBD1 | TRBJ2-7
TGTGCCAGCAGTGAAATAGTGGCAGTAAGCTCTGGAAACACCATATATTTT | CASSEIVAVSSGNTIYF | once | TRBV6-1 | . | TRBJ1-3
TGTGCCAGCGTCACCAGGCAGGGGGGGGGAATCGCTGAAGCTTTCTTT | CASVTRQGGGIAEAFF | . | TRBV27 | TRBD1 | TRBJ1-1
TGCAGTGCTAGTAATACCGGGACCGTGAACACTGAAGCTTTCTTT | CSASNTGTVNTEAFF | . | TRBV20-1 | . | TRBJ1-1
TGCGCCAGCAGCCAAGGTTCGACAGGGCGCAATCAGCCCCAGCATTTT | CASSQGSTGRNQPQHF | . | TRBV4-3 | TRBD1 | TRBJ1-5
TGTGCCAGCAGTGGTCTCCTACAGGGAGAGTCCTACAATGAGCAGTTCTTC | CASSGLLQGESYNEQFF | . | TRBV6-1 | . | TRBJ2-1
TGTGCCTGGAGCCCAACCGACAGGGCAGAGACCCAGTACTTC | CAWSPTDRAETQYF | . | TRBV30 | TRBD1 | TRBJ2-5
TGTGCCAGCAGCTCAGCTGGGACAGGGCACTATGGCTACACCTTC | CASSSAGTGHYGYTF | . | TRBV7-9 | TRBD1 | TRBJ1-2
TGTGCCAGCAGCTTAGAGGCAGGGAGCTATGGCTACACCTTC | CASSLEAGSYGYTF | . | TRBV11-2 | . | TRBJ1-2
TGTGCCAGCAGCTTGGTGGGAGGCAATGAGCAGTTCTTC | CASSLVGGNEQFF | . | TRBV5-4 | . | TRBJ2-1
TGTGCCAGCTCACCCTCGCAGGATTTAACGAACACTGAAGCTTTCTTT | CASSPSQDLTNTEAFF | . | TRBV18 | . | TRBJ1-1